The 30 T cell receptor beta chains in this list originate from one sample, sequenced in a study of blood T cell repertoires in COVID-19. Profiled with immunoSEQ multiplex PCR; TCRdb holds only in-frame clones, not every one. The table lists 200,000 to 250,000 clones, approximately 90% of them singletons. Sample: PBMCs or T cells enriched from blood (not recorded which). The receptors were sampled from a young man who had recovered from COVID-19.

CDR3 coding DNA: TGTGCCAGCAGCTTAGATGGTGGGGCCGAGGATCACTATGGCTACACCTTC. This gives the protein CASSLDGGAEDHYGYTF. The rearrangement uses TRBV11-2 and TRBJ1-2, with D perhaps TRBD1 (5 bases). CDR1 is SGHAT, CDR2 FQNNGV, per germline. The CDR3 extends over 17 amino acids. The V and J ends lost 0 bases and 3 bases respectively, with 17 bases between them.

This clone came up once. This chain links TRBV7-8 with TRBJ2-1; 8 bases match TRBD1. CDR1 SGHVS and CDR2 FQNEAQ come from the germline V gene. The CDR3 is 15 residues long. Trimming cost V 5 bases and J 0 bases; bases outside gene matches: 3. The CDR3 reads CASSLTGGSYNEQFF. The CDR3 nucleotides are TGTGCCAGCAGCCTAACAGGGGGCTCCTACAATGAGCAGTTCTTC.

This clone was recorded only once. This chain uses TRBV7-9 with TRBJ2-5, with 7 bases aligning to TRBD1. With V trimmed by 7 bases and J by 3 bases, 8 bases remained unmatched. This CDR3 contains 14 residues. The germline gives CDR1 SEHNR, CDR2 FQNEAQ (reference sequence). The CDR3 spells CASTDREIEETQYF. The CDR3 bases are TGTGCCAGCACCGACAGGGAGATAGAAGAGACCCAGTACTTC.

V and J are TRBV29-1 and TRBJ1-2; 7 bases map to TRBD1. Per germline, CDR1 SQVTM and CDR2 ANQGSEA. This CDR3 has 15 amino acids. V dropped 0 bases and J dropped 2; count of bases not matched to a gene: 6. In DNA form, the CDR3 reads TGCAGCGTTGAAGATCATACAGGGGCGAACTATGGCTACACCTTC. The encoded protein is CSVEDHTGANYGYTF.

CDR3 loop: CASSYFGGELFF. In DNA, the CDR3 is TGTGCCAGCAGTTACTTCGGCGGGGAGCTGTTTTTT. V and J are TRBV6-2 or TRBV6-3 and TRBJ2-2, with unresolved D. V lost 1 base and J 7 bases, leaving 4 bases between the germline ends. The CDR3 has 12 residues. Germline CDR1 is MNHEY and CDR2 is SVGEGT.

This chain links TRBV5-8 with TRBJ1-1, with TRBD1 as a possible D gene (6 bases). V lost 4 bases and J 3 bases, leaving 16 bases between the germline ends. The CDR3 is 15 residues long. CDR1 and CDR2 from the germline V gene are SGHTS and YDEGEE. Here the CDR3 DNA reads TGTGCCAGCAGCGAGCCTCAGGGGAAATACACTGAAGCTTTCTTT. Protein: CASSEPQGKYTEAFF.

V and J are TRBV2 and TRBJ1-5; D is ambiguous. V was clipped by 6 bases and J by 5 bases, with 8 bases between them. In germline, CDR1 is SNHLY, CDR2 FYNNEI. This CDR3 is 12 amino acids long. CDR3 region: CASSPEDQPQHF. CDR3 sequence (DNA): TGTGCCAGCAGCCCCGAGGATCAGCCCCAGCATTTT.

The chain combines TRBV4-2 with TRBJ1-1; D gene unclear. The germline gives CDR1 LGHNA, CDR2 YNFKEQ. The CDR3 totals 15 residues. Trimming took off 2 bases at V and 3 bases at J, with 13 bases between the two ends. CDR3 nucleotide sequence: TGTGCCAGCAGCCAAAGATCAGGAGGATACACTGAAGCTTTCTTT. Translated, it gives CASSQRSGGYTEAFF.

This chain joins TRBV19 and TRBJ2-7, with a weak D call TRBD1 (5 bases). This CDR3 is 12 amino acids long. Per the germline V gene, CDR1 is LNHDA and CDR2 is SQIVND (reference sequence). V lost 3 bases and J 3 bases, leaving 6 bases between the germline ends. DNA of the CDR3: TGTGCCAGTAGTATTAGGGGCTACGAGCAGTACTTC. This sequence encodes CASSIRGYEQYF.

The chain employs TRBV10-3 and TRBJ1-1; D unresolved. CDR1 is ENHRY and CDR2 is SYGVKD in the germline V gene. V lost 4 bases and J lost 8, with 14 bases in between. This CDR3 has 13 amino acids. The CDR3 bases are TGTGCCATCAGTGTGGATCTAGGTGTGGAAGCTTTCTTT. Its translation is CAISVDLGVEAFF.

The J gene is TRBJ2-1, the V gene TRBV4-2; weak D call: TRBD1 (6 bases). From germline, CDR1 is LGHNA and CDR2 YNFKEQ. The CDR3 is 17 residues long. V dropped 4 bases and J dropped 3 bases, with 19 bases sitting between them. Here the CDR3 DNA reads TGTGCCAGCAGCCCCTACACCGGGACACCAGTCTACAATGAGCAGTTCTTC. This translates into CASSPYTGTPVYNEQFF.

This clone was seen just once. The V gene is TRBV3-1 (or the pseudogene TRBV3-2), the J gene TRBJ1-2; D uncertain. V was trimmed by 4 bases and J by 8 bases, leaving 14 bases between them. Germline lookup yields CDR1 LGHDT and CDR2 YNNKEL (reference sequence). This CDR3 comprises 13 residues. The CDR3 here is CASSPIRPGGYTF. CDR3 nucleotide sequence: TGTGCCAGCAGCCCAATCCGGCCCGGGGGCTACACCTTC.

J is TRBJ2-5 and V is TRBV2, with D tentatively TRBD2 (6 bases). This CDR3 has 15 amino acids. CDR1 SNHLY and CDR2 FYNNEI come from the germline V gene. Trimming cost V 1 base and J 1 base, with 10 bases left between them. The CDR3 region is CASSEGAGTQETQYF. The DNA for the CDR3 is TGTGCCAGCAGTGAAGGTGCGGGGACCCAAGAGACCCAGTACTTC.

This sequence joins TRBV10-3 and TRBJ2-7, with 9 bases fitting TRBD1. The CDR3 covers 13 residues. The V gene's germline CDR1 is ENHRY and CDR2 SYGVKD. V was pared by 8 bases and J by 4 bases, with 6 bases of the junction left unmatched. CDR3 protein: CAILVDRGYEQYF. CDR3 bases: TGTGCCATCCTCGTGGACAGGGGTTACGAGCAGTACTTC.

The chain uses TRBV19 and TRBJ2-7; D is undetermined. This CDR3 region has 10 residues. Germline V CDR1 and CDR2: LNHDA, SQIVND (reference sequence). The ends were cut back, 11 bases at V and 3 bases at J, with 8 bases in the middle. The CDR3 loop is CAPYCYEQYF. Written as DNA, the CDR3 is TGTGCCCCCTACTGCTACGAGCAGTACTTC.

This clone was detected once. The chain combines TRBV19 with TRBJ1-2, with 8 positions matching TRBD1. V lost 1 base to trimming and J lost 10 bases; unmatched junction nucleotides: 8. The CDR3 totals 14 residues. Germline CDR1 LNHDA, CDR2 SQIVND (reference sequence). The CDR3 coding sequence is TGTGCCAGTAGTATAGCCCCTGGACAGGGAGACTACACCTTC. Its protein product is CASSIAPGQGDYTF.

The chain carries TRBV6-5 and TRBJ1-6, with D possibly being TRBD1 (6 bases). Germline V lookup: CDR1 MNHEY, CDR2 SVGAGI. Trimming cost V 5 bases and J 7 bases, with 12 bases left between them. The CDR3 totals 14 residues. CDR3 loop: CASSTDRKNSPLHF. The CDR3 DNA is TGTGCCAGCAGTACAGACAGGAAGAATTCACCCCTCCACTTT.

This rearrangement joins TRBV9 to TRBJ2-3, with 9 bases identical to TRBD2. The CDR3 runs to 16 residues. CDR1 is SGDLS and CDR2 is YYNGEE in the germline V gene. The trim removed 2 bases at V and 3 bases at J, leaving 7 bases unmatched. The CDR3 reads CASSVLAGIGTDTQYF. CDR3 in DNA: TGTGCCAGCAGCGTCCTAGCGGGAATTGGGACAGATACGCAGTATTTT. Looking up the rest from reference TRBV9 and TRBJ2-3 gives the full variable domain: DSGVTQTPKHLITATGQRVTLRCSPRSGDLSVYWYQQSLDQGLQFLIQYYNGEERAKGNILERFSAQQFPDLHSELNLSSLELGDSALYFCASSVLAGIGTDTQYFGPGTRLTVL.

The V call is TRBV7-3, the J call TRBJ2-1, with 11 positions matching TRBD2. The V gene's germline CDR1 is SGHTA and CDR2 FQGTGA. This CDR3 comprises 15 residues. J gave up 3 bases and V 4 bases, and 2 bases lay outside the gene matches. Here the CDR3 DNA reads TGTGCCAGCAGCTCAGGGACTAGCGGCTACAATGAGCAGTTCTTC. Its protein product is CASSSGTSGYNEQFF.

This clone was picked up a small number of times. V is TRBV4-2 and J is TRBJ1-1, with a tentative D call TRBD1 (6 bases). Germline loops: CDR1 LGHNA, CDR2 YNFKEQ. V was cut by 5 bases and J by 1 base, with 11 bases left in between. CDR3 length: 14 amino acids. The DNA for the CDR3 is TGTGCCAGCAGCGCACAGGGTGGGAACACTGAAGCTTTCTTT. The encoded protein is CASSAQGGNTEAFF.

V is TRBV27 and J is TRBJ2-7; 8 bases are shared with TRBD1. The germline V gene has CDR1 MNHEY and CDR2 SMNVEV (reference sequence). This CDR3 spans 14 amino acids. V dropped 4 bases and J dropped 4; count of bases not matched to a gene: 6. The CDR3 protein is CASSSTGADYEQYF. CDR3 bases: TGTGCCAGCAGTTCGACAGGGGCAGATTACGAGCAGTACTTC.

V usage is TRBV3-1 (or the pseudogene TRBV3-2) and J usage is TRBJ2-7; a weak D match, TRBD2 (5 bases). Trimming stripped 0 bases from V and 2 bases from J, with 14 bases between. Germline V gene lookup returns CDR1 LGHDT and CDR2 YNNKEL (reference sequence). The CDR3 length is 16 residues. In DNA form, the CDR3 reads TGTGCCAGCAGCCAAGATGGAGGACTCAAGACCTACGAGCAGTACTTC. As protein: CASSQDGGLKTYEQYF.

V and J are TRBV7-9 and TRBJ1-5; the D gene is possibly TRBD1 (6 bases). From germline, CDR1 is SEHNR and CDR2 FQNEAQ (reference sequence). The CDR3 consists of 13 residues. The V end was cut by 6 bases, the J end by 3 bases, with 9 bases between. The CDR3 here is CASSRDNNQPQHF. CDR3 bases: TGTGCCAGCAGTCGGGACAACAATCAGCCCCAGCATTTT.

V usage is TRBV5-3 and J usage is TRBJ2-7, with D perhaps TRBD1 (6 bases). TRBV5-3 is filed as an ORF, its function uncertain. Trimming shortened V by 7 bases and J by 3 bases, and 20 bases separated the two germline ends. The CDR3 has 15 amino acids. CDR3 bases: TGTGCCAGAGCTCTGGGGACACTTCATTACTACGAGCAGTACTTC. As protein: CARALGTLHYYEQYF.

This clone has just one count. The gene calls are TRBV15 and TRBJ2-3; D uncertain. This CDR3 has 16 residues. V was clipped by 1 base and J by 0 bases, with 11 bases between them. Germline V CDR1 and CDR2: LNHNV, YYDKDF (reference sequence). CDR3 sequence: CATSRGAASSTDTQYF. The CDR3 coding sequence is TGTGCCACCAGCAGAGGGGCAGCCTCTAGCACAGATACGCAGTATTTT.

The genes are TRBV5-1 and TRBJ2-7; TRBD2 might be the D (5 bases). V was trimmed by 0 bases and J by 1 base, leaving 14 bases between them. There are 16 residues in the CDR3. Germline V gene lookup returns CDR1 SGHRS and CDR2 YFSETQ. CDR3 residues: CASSLERGLASYEQYF. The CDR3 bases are TGCGCCAGCAGCTTGGAGCGAGGGCTCGCTTCCTACGAGCAGTACTTC. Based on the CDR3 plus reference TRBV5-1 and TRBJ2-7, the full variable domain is KAGVTQTPRYLIKTRGQQVTLSCSPISGHRSVSWYQQTPGQGLQFLFEYFSETQRNKGNFPGRFSGRQFSNSRSEMNVSTLELGDSALYLCASSLERGLASYEQYFGPGTRLTVT.

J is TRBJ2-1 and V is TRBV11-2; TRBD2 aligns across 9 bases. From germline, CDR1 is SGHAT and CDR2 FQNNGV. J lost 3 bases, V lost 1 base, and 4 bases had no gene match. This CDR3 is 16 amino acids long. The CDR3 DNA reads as TGTGCCAGCAGCTTAGGGGCGGGGGGGCACTACAATGAGCAGTTCTTC. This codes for CASSLGAGGHYNEQFF. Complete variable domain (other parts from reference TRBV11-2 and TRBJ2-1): EAGVAQSPRYKIIEKRQSVAFWCNPISGHATLYWYQQILGQGPKLLIQFQNNGVVDDSQLPKDRFSAERLKGVDSTLKIQPAKLEDSAVYLCASSLGAGGHYNEQFFGPGTRLTVL.

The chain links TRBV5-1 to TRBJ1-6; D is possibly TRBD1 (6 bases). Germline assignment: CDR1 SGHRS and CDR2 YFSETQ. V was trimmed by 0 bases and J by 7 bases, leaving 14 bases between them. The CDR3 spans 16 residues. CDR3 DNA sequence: TGCGCCAGCAGCTTGGATTGGTCCAGGGGCAATTCACCCCTCCACTTT. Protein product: CASSLDWSRGNSPLHF. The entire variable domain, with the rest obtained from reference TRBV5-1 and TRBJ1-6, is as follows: KAGVTQTPRYLIKTRGQQVTLSCSPISGHRSVSWYQQTPGQGLQFLFEYFSETQRNKGNFPGRFSGRQFSNSRSEMNVSTLELGDSALYLCASSLDWSRGNSPLHFGNGTRLTVT.

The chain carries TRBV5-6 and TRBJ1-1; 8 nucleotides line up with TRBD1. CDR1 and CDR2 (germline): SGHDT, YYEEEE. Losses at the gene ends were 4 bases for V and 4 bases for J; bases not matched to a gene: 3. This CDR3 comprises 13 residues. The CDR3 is CASSRTGSTEAFF. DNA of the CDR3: TGTGCCAGCAGCCGGACAGGGAGCACTGAAGCTTTCTTT.

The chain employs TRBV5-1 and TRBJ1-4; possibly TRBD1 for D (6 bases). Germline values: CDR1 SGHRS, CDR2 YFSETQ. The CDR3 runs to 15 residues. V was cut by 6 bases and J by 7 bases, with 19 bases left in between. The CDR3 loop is CASNSLGGAVEKLFF. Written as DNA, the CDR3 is TGCGCCAGCAACAGCCTTGGGGGGGCAGTTGAAAAACTGTTTTTT.